This TCR beta chain was observed in a study of blood T cell repertoires in COVID-19. Looking at the study overall: Some COVID-19 samples were acute and others convalescent; all came from the United States, Italy and Spain.

This CDR3 is built from 14 residues. V was pared by 5 bases and J by 5 bases, with 15 bases between. Germline V gene sequence: CDR1 LGHDT, CDR2 YNNKEL (reference sequence). Original data processing: Estimates of nucleated cell counts were drawn from the amplification of reference gene primers. The protocol was immunoSEQ multiplex PCR, while the TCRdb copy is restricted to in-frame clones and leaves out a portion. D and trimming come from the DNA, and the V and J calls and clone size come from that table. The sample has 240,000 or so clones; around 87% are singletons. The sequenced sample consisted of peripheral blood. This clonotype was sampled from a man between 60 and 75 years old who had recovered from COVID-19. The genes are TRBV3-1 (or the pseudogene TRBV3-2) and TRBJ2-5, with D perhaps matching TRBD2 (6 bases). CDR3 amino acids: CASSKDWGVETQYF. CDR3 sequence (DNA): TGTGCCAGCAGCAAGGACTGGGGGGTCGAGACCCAGTACTTC.